Listed here are 15 T cell receptor beta chains from one sample, sequenced in a study of read filtering for tumor transcriptome and immune sequencing. Molecular barcoded adaptors covering alpha/delta and beta/gamma chains were used on 400 ng RNA. TCRdb re-derived calls from the reads in MiXCR, one entry per CDR3 protein. The data contain 62,000 or so distinct CDR3 sequences, approximately 13% of them singletons. Sample: a population of CD138-negative cells sorted from bone marrow. The receptors stem from a donor at least 40 years old with multiple myeloma.

V gene TRBV6-5 combines with J gene TRBJ1-1, with D possibly TRBD1 on 6 matching bases. The CDR3 is 14 residues long. The V gene lost 3 bases and the J gene lost 11 bases, with 19 bases spanning the gap. Germline CDR1 reads MNHEY; CDR2 reads SVGAGI. The CDR3 here is CASSYAQGGADAFF. The CDR3 DNA sequence: TGTGCCAGCAGTTATGCCCAAGGGGGGGCGGATGCTTTCTTT.

This clonotype has ten or more counts. This sequence joins TRBV19 and TRBJ1-2; the D is unclear. The germline V gene encodes CDR1 LNHDA and CDR2 SQIVND (reference sequence). V was trimmed by 6 bases and J by 5 bases, leaving 4 bases between them. This CDR3 contains 10 residues. The CDR3 protein is CASSQYGYTF. CDR3 bases: TGTGCCAGTAGCCAGTATGGCTACACCTTC. Looking up the rest from reference TRBV19 and TRBJ1-2 gives the full variable domain: DGGITQSPKYLFRKEGQNVTLSCEQNLNHDAMYWYRQDPGQGLRLIYYSQIVNDFQKGDIAEGYSVSREKKESFPLTVTSAQKNPTAFYLCASSQYGYTFGSGTRLTVV.

This clonotype was seen at least ten times. The chain has TRBV7-2 and TRBJ1-5; 7 nucleotides line up with TRBD1. CDR3 length: 15 amino acids. Per the germline V gene, CDR1 is SGHTA and CDR2 is FQGNSA. With 5 bases clipped from V and 1 base from J, the junction kept 5 bases outside the gene matches. The CDR3 here is CASSPGTASNQPQHF. For the CDR3, the DNA is TGTGCCAGCAGCCCCGGGACAGCCAGCAATCAGCCCCAGCATTTT.

The genes are TRBV28 and TRBJ1-3; no clear D gene. Germline lookup yields CDR1 MDHEN and CDR2 SYDVKM. V was trimmed by 3 bases and J by 4 bases, leaving 10 bases between them. This CDR3 spans 14 amino acids. CDR3 region: CASSFPAPGNTIYF. The CDR3 DNA follows: TGTGCCAGCAGTTTCCCTGCACCGGGAAACACCATATATTTT.

This clonotype was counted only a few times. The rearrangement joins TRBV3-1 to TRBJ2-3; possibly TRBD2 for D (6 bases). The CDR3 spans 17 residues. Germline V gives CDR1 LGHDT, CDR2 YNNKEL (reference sequence). Trimming removed 0 bases from V and 2 bases from J, with 15 bases in between. CDR3 coding DNA: TGTGCCAGCAGCCAAGACAGCGCGGGGTTCGACACAGATACGCAGTATTTT. It translates to CASSQDSAGFDTDTQYF.

This rearrangement joins TRBV2 to TRBJ1-2, with D perhaps TRBD1 (5 bases). Per the germline V gene, CDR1 is SNHLY and CDR2 is FYNNEI. V was cut by 8 bases and J by 0 bases, with 13 bases left in between. CDR3 length: 14 residues. The CDR3 region is CASDLRGPNYGYTF. In DNA form, the CDR3 reads TGTGCCAGCGATTTAAGGGGTCCTAACTATGGCTACACCTTC.

This chain uses TRBV6-4 with TRBJ2-1; 13 bases match TRBD2. The V gene's germline CDR1 is MRHNA and CDR2 SNTAGT. J lost 0 bases, V lost 9 bases, and 11 bases had no gene match. The CDR3 totals 18 residues. CDR3 coding DNA: TGTGCCAGATTCACCGGGACTAGCGGGATGAGCTCCTACAATGAGCAGTTCTTC. Its translation: CARFTGTSGMSSYNEQFF.

This clonotype was found many times. The chain recombines TRBV29-1 with TRBJ2-5; D ambiguous. This CDR3 has 11 amino acids. The ends were cut back, 0 bases at V and 2 bases at J, with 1 base in the middle. The germline V gene encodes CDR1 SQVTM and CDR2 ANQGSEA. The CDR3 is CSVEEQETQYF. In DNA, the CDR3 is TGCAGCGTTGAAGAGCAAGAGACCCAGTACTTC.

This clonotype was seen many times. The chain carries TRBV27 and TRBJ2-3; the D is unclear. Germline assignment: CDR1 MNHEY and CDR2 SMNVEV (reference sequence). The V gene lost 1 base and the J gene lost 3 bases, with 8 bases spanning the gap. The CDR3 spans 14 residues. The DNA for the CDR3 is TGTGCCAGCAGTTTATTCGAAAGGACAGATACGCAGTATTTT. It specifies CASSLFERTDTQYF.

This clonotype showed up many times. The chain employs TRBV29-1 and TRBJ1-4; D unclear. This CDR3 is 13 amino acids long. The germline gives CDR1 SQVTM, CDR2 ANQGSEA. The ends were cut back, 4 bases at V and 0 bases at J, with 6 bases in the middle. CDR3 coding DNA: TGCAGCGTTGCGCACGCAACTAATGAAAAACTGTTTTTT. Translating it yields CSVAHATNEKLFF.

This clonotype was seen many times. This chain uses TRBV7-9 with TRBJ1-1; TRBD1 aligns across 7 bases. Germline CDR1 SEHNR, CDR2 FQNEAQ (reference sequence). The V gene end was trimmed by 6 bases and the J gene end by 2 bases; junction bases not matched to a gene: 9. The CDR3 is 15 residues long. CDR3 sequence: CASSYNQGVNTEAFF. CDR3 DNA: TGTGCCAGCAGTTATAACCAGGGGGTAAACACTGAAGCTTTCTTT.

As concerns this clonotype: This may come from a read error, since a much larger clone is one base off. The conserved final phenylalanine or tryptophan is absent from the CDR3, which likely points to a read error. V usage is TRBV12-3 or TRBV12-4 and J usage is TRBJ1-2; the D gene is possibly TRBD1 (6 bases). Between the trimmed V and J ends, which lost 6 bases and 8 bases, there was a span of 10 bases. The CDR3 has 11 residues. In DNA form, the CDR3 reads TGTGCCAGCAGCAGGGGCGGAGGCTACACCCTC. This encodes CASSRGGGYTL.

This clonotype has just a few counts. This sequence joins TRBV20-1 and TRBJ2-7; a possible D gene is TRBD1 (5 bases). The V gene's germline CDR1 is DFQATT and CDR2 SNEGSKA (reference sequence). V lost 5 bases and J 1 base, leaving 15 bases between the germline ends. The CDR3 runs to 14 residues. As DNA, the CDR3 is TGCAGTGCTGTTGACAGCTCTATTTCCTACGAGCAGTACTTC. Translated, it gives CSAVDSSISYEQYF.

This clonotype was seen repeatedly, ten times or more. This chain connects TRBV3-1 to TRBJ2-7, with D tentatively TRBD1 or TRBD2 (5 bases each). The CDR3 is 14 amino acids. CDR1 and CDR2 from the germline V gene are LGHDT and YNNKEL (reference sequence). V was trimmed by 3 bases and J by 2 bases, leaving 11 bases between them. The CDR3 coding sequence is TGTGCCAGCAGCCACGGGGACGGACCCTACGAGCAGTACTTC. Protein product: CASSHGDGPYEQYF.

This clonotype has at least ten counts. Relative to the germline gene, one junction end is altered; a read error may explain this. The V and J genes are TRBV20-1 and TRBJ1-1; no firm D call. This CDR3 comprises 13 residues. Germline values: CDR1 DFQATT, CDR2 SNEGSKA (reference sequence). This CDR3 is CSAREALNTEAFF. As DNA, the CDR3 is TGCAGTGCCAGAGAGGCCTTGAACACTGAAGCTTTCTTT.